This TCR beta chain appears in the sequencing data of a study of cytomegalovirus exposure and HLA in healthy donors. The PCR made use of 60 Vbeta and 13 Jbeta primers. Some clones are missing from TCRdb's copy, which holds only in-frame ones; the method was immunoSEQ multiplex PCR. The data hold around 170,000 clones, with around four fifths observed a single time. V was trimmed by 2 bases and J by 4 bases, leaving 14 bases between them. The CDR3 contains 14 residues. Germline loops: CDR1 GTSNPN, CDR2 SVGIG (reference sequence). This clonotype was sampled from a woman aged 25 to 45 in good health and CMV-seronegative. This sequence joins TRBV30 and TRBJ1-2; no reliable D call. The sample taken for sequencing was PBMCs. The CDR3 reads CAWSSPPVIYGYTF. The CDR3 bases are TGTGCCTGGAGTTCTCCCCCAGTCATCTATGGCTACACCTTC.